This TCR beta chain is from a study of identical twins. Regarding the study as a whole: Memory repertoires showed no such pattern, whereas abundant cord blood beta clonotypes carried fewer insertions. Zero-insertion analyses were open to partial confounding by invariant MAIT and iNKT cells.

TCRdb recomputed calls from the 5' RACE reads with MiXCR, one row per CDR3 protein. The table records around 670,000 distinct CDR3 sequences, around 5.7% of them present only once. Trimming removed 6 bases at V and 14 bases at J, with 17 bases between. This CDR3 region has 12 residues. This clonotype was observed many times. Its antigen is unknown. The receptor was isolated from a young man in good health. The chain couples TRBV12-3 or TRBV12-4 to TRBJ2-4; D is unresolved. Sequences were obtained from naive T cells sorted from blood. CDR3 nucleotides: TGTGCCAGCAGCCCGCCGTCCATGCAGGAGTACTTC. Protein: CASSPPSMQEYF.